This is a list of T cell receptor beta chains from one sample in a study of T-cell memory formation after mild COVID-19. TCRdb passed the 5' RACE reads through MiXCR, listing each CDR3 protein once. Among about 50,000 distinct CDR3 sequences listed, approximately 12% were seen once. Sample: PBMCs or a T cell subset sorted from them (not recorded which). All receptors come from a man between 18 and 29 years old who had mild COVID-19 (a few samples of this study predate the infection). Cell type and time point are not known. CDR3s include the opening cysteine and the closing phenylalanine or tryptophan. D genes are given only for firm matches. For some rows the clone size is stated as once, few or many, or as a class when expanded; others skip it.

v_call: TRBV20-1; d_call: TRBD1; clone_size: many; j_call: TRBJ1-6; cdr3_nt: TGCAGTGCTAGAGATGACAGGGAGGCTTCACCCCTCCACTTT; cdr3_aa: CSARDDREASPLHF
v_call: TRBV7-3; d_call: .; clone_size: many; j_call: TRBJ2-7; cdr3_nt: TGTGCCAGCAGCTTAAGGCGGGGGCCGTCCTACGAGCAGTACTTC; cdr3_aa: CASSLRRGPSYEQYF
v_call: TRBV12-3/TRBV12-4; d_call: TRBD2; clone_size: many; j_call: TRBJ2-1; cdr3_nt: TGTGCCAGCAGTTTCAGCGGGACCCTTGTAAGTGAGCAGTTCTTC; cdr3_aa: CASSFSGTLVSEQFF
v_call: TRBV20-1; d_call: .; clone_size: many; j_call: TRBJ1-1; cdr3_nt: TGCAGTGCGCGAATGGGGCACAGGGACACTGAAGCTTTCTTT; cdr3_aa: CSARMGHRDTEAFF
v_call: TRBV7-9; d_call: .; clone_size: many; j_call: TRBJ2-1; cdr3_nt: TGTGCCAGCAGCCCCAAGGACCCCACATACAATGAGCAGTTCTTC; cdr3_aa: CASSPKDPTYNEQFF
v_call: TRBV20-1; d_call: TRBD1; clone_size: .; j_call: TRBJ1-2; cdr3_nt: TGCAGTGTGAGGGGGCTTGGCTATGGCTACACCTTC; cdr3_aa: CSVRGLGYGYTF
v_call: TRBV6-2/TRBV6-3; d_call: .; clone_size: many; j_call: TRBJ2-1; cdr3_nt: TGTGCCAGCAGTTACTGGACAGACGAGCAGTTCTTC; cdr3_aa: CASSYWTDEQFF
v_call: TRBV20-1; d_call: TRBD1; clone_size: few; j_call: TRBJ1-2; cdr3_nt: TGCAGTGCTAGAGATGGGACAGGGGAGTGCTACACCTTC; cdr3_aa: CSARDGTGECYTF
v_call: TRBV11-2; d_call: .; clone_size: .; j_call: TRBJ2-7; cdr3_nt: TGTGCCAGCAGCTTAGGTATTAGCGCGACCTACGAGCAGTACTTC; cdr3_aa: CASSLGISATYEQYF
v_call: TRBV15; d_call: .; clone_size: few; j_call: TRBJ1-5; cdr3_nt: TGTGCCACCAGCGGTACAGGGTCACGGCAGCCCCAGCATTTT; cdr3_aa: CATSGTGSRQPQHF
v_call: TRBV5-1; d_call: .; clone_size: few; j_call: TRBJ2-6; cdr3_nt: TGCGCCAGCAGCCAGGACACCTTAGCCAACGTCCTGACTTTC; cdr3_aa: CASSQDTLANVLTF
v_call: TRBV6-5; d_call: TRBD1; clone_size: .; j_call: TRBJ2-1; cdr3_nt: TGTGCCAGCAGTTACGACAGGGCGGACAATGAGCAGTTCTTC; cdr3_aa: CASSYDRADNEQFF
v_call: TRBV24-1; d_call: TRBD2; clone_size: .; j_call: TRBJ2-5; cdr3_nt: TGTGCCACCAGTCTAGGTGGCGGGGGGGCTCATGAGGAGACCCAGTACTTC; cdr3_aa: CATSLGGGGAHEETQYF
v_call: TRBV20-1; d_call: .; clone_size: many; j_call: TRBJ2-1; cdr3_nt: TGCAGTGCCTCGTCGACTTTCGACTACAATGAGCAGTTCTTC; cdr3_aa: CSASSTFDYNEQFF
v_call: TRBV21-1; d_call: .; clone_size: many; j_call: TRBJ2-2; cdr3_nt: TGTGCCAGCAGCAAAGGATATAGCGGGGGGCTTAACACCGGGGAGCTGTTTTTT; cdr3_aa: CASSKGYSGGLNTGELFF
v_call: TRBV18; d_call: .; clone_size: .; j_call: TRBJ2-7; cdr3_nt: TGTGCCAGCTCACCTTTGCAGGGCTACGGGCAGTACTTC; cdr3_aa: CASSPLQGYGQYF
v_call: TRBV4-1; d_call: .; clone_size: .; j_call: TRBJ2-7; cdr3_nt: TGCGCCAGCAGCCCCCCCCTAAGCTACGAGCAGTACTTC; cdr3_aa: CASSPPLSYEQYF
v_call: TRBV29-1; d_call: TRBD2; clone_size: .; j_call: TRBJ2-5; cdr3_nt: TGCAGCGTTGGTTGGCGGGGGGGAGAGACCCAGTACTTC; cdr3_aa: CSVGWRGGETQYF
v_call: TRBV9; d_call: .; clone_size: few; j_call: TRBJ2-5; cdr3_nt: TGTGCCAGCACCAAAGATGGGACGGAGAAAGAGACCCAGTACTTC; cdr3_aa: CASTKDGTEKETQYF
v_call: TRBV18; d_call: TRBD1; clone_size: .; j_call: TRBJ2-2; cdr3_nt: TGTGCCACCATCGGCGGGACAGGGAGGCCCGGGGAGCTGTTTTTT; cdr3_aa: CATIGGTGRPGELFF
v_call: TRBV20-1; d_call: TRBD2; clone_size: .; j_call: TRBJ2-4; cdr3_nt: TGCAGTGCTTACTCTCCAGGGAGGGCGGAAAACATTCAGTACTTC; cdr3_aa: CSAYSPGRAENIQYF
v_call: TRBV20-1; d_call: .; clone_size: .; j_call: TRBJ1-3; cdr3_nt: TGCAGTGCTAGAGATATGGACCCCTCTGGAAACACCATATATTTT; cdr3_aa: CSARDMDPSGNTIYF
v_call: TRBV12-3/TRBV12-4; d_call: .; clone_size: many; j_call: TRBJ2-5; cdr3_nt: TGTGCCAGCAGTTTAGTACAAGAGACCCAGTACTTC; cdr3_aa: CASSLVQETQYF
v_call: TRBV7-9; d_call: .; clone_size: large; j_call: TRBJ2-1; cdr3_nt: TGTGCCAGCAGCTTCAATCGGAGGCAGTTCTTC; cdr3_aa: CASSFNRRQFF
v_call: TRBV9; d_call: TRBD1; clone_size: .; j_call: TRBJ1-6; cdr3_nt: TGTGCCAGCAGCGCGGGGACAGGGACCTCACCCCTCCACTTT; cdr3_aa: CASSAGTGTSPLHF
v_call: TRBV6-1; d_call: .; clone_size: .; j_call: TRBJ1-6; cdr3_nt: TGTGCCAGCAGTGAAGGCGGGTGGGGGATCGGTTCACCCCTCCACTTT; cdr3_aa: CASSEGGWGIGSPLHF
v_call: TRBV7-9; d_call: .; clone_size: few; j_call: TRBJ2-1; cdr3_nt: TGTGCCAGCAGCTCCCAGAATACTGTAGGTGAGCAGTTCTTC; cdr3_aa: CASSSQNTVGEQFF
v_call: TRBV6-5; d_call: .; clone_size: few; j_call: TRBJ2-3; cdr3_nt: TGTGCCAGCAGTTACAATAGGGATACGCAGTATTTT; cdr3_aa: CASSYNRDTQYF
v_call: TRBV6-2/TRBV6-3; d_call: TRBD1; clone_size: .; j_call: TRBJ1-2; cdr3_nt: TGTGCCAGCAGTTGGGAGGGACAGCATGGCTACACCTTC; cdr3_aa: CASSWEGQHGYTF